Each of the 16 T cell receptor beta chains below was sequenced from the same sample in a study of blood T cell repertoires in COVID-19. Method: immunoSEQ multiplex PCR; TCRdb's copy keeps in-frame clones and lacks some. The sample lists 150,000 or so clones, around 83% occurring once. Material: PBMCs or T cells enriched from blood (not recorded which). Source of these receptors: a woman aged 45-65 years in a cohort exposed to, infected with or recovered from COVID-19 (not recorded which).

This clone was picked up many times. The chain couples TRBV12-5 to TRBJ2-7; the match to TRBD1 covers 7 bases. J gave up 4 bases and V 1 base, and 1 base lay outside the gene matches. CDR3 size: 13 residues. Germline V lookup: CDR1 LGHNT, CDR2 FRNRAP. CDR3 region: CASGLDRGYEQYF. CDR3 in DNA: TGTGCTAGTGGTTTGGACAGGGGTTACGAGCAGTACTTC.

The sample holds one count of this clone. The rearrangement uses TRBV30 and TRBJ1-5, with D possibly matching TRBD1 (6 bases). V was clipped by 2 bases and J by 5 bases, with 13 bases between them. CDR1 GTSNPN and CDR2 SVGIG come from the germline V gene (reference sequence). The CDR3 contains 14 residues. As DNA, the CDR3 is TGTGCCTGGAGTATCGGACAGCCTGATCAGCCCCAGCATTTT. Translation: CAWSIGQPDQPQHF.

The count of this clone is one. The rearrangement joins TRBV9 to TRBJ2-1, with 7 nucleotides matching TRBD1. The germline gives CDR1 SGDLS, CDR2 YYNGEE. The CDR3 runs to 15 residues. The junction had 6 bases not matched to a gene; V was cut back by 4 bases and J by 2 bases. CDR3 region: CASSTRDRAYNEQFF. The CDR3 nucleotides read TGTGCCAGCAGCACCCGGGACAGAGCCTACAATGAGCAGTTCTTC.

The chain recombines TRBV10-2 with TRBJ1-1, with 9 bases identical to TRBD1. The V segment lost 8 bases and the J segment 4 bases; nucleotides outside the gene matches: 8. Germline V CDR1 and CDR2: WSHSY, SAAADI. CDR3 size: 14 residues. DNA of the CDR3: TGCGCCAGCCGGGACAGGGCTGGGGCCACTGAAGCTTTCTTT. Its protein product is CASRDRAGATEAFF.

In this sample, this clone turned up a few times. The chain carries TRBV5-6 and TRBJ2-5, with a weak D call TRBD1 (7 bases). Trimming removed 6 bases from V and 2 bases from J, with 17 bases in between. Per germline, CDR1 SGHDT and CDR2 YYEEEE. The CDR3 spans 15 residues. Written as DNA, the CDR3 is TGTGCCAGCACCCAGGGGGGATTGGGTCAAGAGACCCAGTACTTC. Amino acids: CASTQGGLGQETQYF.

The chain carries TRBV4-2 and TRBJ1-1; D perhaps matches TRBD1 (5 bases). Germline lookup yields CDR1 LGHNA and CDR2 YNFKEQ. With 0 bases removed from V and 0 bases from J, the gap between germline ends came to 8 bases. CDR3 length equals 15 residues. DNA of the CDR3: TGTGCCAGCAGCCAAGATTCAGGGTTGAACACTGAAGCTTTCTTT. This codes for CASSQDSGLNTEAFF.

The rearrangement uses TRBV18 and TRBJ2-7; 8 bases map to TRBD1. The CDR3 consists of 14 residues. Germline-derived CDR1 and CDR2 are KGHSH and LQKENI. Trimming removed 3 bases from V and 4 bases from J; junction bases left unmatched: 5. The CDR3 DNA follows: TGTGCCAGCTCACCCGGGACAGGCGGATACGAGCAGTACTTC. Amino acid sequence: CASSPGTGGYEQYF.

V usage is TRBV4-3 and J usage is TRBJ2-3; 9 bases are a match to TRBD2. V dropped 1 base and J dropped 5; count of bases not matched to a gene: 7. Germline CDR1 LGHNA, CDR2 YSLEER. The CDR3 is made up of 16 amino acids. CDR3 nucleotide sequence: TGCGCCAGCAGCCAAGCTGTTAGCGGGGGCCGAGATACGCAGTATTTT. Its protein is CASSQAVSGGRDTQYF.

The chain couples TRBV29-1 to TRBJ2-5; weak D call: TRBD1 (5 bases). Trimming cost V 4 bases and J 5 bases, with 11 bases left between them. Germline V CDR1 and CDR2: SQVTM, ANQGSEA. The CDR3 covers 12 residues. This CDR3 reads CSVGFSGETQYF. The CDR3 nucleotides read TGCAGCGTTGGATTTTCAGGGGAGACCCAGTACTTC.

This chain joins TRBV18 and TRBJ2-7, with 12 bases that match TRBD2. Germline CDR1 KGHSH, CDR2 LQKENI. With V trimmed by 5 bases and J by 0 bases, 8 bases remained unmatched. The CDR3 is 17 amino acids. For the CDR3, the DNA is TGTGCCAGCTCAAATACTCTACTAGCGGGAGGCTCCTACGAGCAGTACTTC. Amino acid sequence: CASSNTLLAGGSYEQYF.

This chain connects TRBV12-3 or TRBV12-4 to TRBJ2-3; perhaps TRBD2 as D (6 bases). V dropped 8 bases and J dropped 8 bases, with 17 bases sitting between them. The CDR3 consists of 13 residues. The CDR3 DNA reads as TGTGCCAGCTCCTCCGGGGGATACGGTACGCAGTATTTT. Protein sequence: CASSSGGYGTQYF.

CDR3 in amino acids: CASSSIGTGNNEQFF. The CDR3 DNA reads TGTGCCAGCAGTAGTATCGGGACAGGGAACAATGAGCAGTTCTTC. The rearrangement links TRBV28 to TRBJ2-1; 9 nucleotides match TRBD1. Trimming cost V 5 bases and J 5 bases; bases outside gene matches: 7. Germline lookup yields CDR1 MDHEN and CDR2 SYDVKM. This CDR3 spans 15 amino acids.

This clone was recorded only once. This chain uses TRBV7-3 with TRBJ2-2, with 8 bases lining up with TRBD2. V lost 2 bases, J lost 1 base, and 3 bases stayed unmatched. CDR1 is SGHTA, CDR2 FQGTGA, per germline. This CDR3 has 16 amino acids. The CDR3 DNA is TGTGCCAGCAGCTTAGGGCTAGCGGGGAACACCGGGGAGCTGTTTTTT. Translated, it gives CASSLGLAGNTGELFF.

Here the CDR3 DNA reads TGTGCCAGCAGTTACACGGGCTACGAGCAGTACTTC. Amino acids: CASSYTGYEQYF. The genes are TRBV6-5 and TRBJ2-7, with unresolved D. Germline V lookup: CDR1 MNHEY, CDR2 SVGAGI. Trimming cost V 2 bases and J 3 bases, with 5 bases left between them. CDR3 length equals 12 residues.

This clone appeared a few times. The V gene is TRBV7-3, the J gene TRBJ2-1; 11 positions match TRBD2. The germline CDR1 and CDR2 sequences are SGHTA and FQGTGA. CDR3 length: 15 amino acids. V lost 5 bases, J lost 7 bases, and 7 bases stayed unmatched. CDR3 nucleotides: TGTGCCAGCAGCCCACTAGCGGGGGCCTGGAATGAGCAGTTCTTC. Its translation: CASSPLAGAWNEQFF. Full variable domain (rest looked up from reference TRBV7-3 and TRBJ2-1): GAGVSQTPSNKVTEKGKYVELRCDPISGHTALYWYRQSLGQGPEFLIYFQGTGAADDSGLPNDRFFAVRPEGSVSTLKIQRTERGDSAVYLCASSPLAGAWNEQFFGPGTRLTVL.

This sequence joins TRBV2 and TRBJ1-1; D uncertain. The CDR3 is 13 amino acids. The V gene lost 8 bases and the J gene lost 0 bases, with 10 bases spanning the gap. CDR1 is SNHLY and CDR2 is FYNNEI in the germline V gene. CDR3 nucleotide sequence: TGTGCCAGCCGGGTCTACATGAACACTGAAGCTTTCTTT. Translated: CASRVYMNTEAFF.